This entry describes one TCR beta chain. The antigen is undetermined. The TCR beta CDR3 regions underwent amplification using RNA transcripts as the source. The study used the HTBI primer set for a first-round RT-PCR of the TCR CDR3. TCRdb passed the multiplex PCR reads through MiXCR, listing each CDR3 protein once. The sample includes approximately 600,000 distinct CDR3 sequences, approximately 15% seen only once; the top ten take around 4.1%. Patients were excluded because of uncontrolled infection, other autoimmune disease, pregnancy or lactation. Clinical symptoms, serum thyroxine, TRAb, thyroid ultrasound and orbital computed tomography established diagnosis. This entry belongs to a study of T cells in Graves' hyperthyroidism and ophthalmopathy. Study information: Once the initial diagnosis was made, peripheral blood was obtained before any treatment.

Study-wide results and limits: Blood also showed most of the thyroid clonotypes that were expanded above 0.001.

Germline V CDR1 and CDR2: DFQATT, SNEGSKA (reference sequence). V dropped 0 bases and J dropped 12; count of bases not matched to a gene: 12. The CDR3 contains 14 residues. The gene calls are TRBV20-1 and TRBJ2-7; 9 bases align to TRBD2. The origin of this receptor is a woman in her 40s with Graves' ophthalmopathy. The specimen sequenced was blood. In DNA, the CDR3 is TGCAGTGCTAGAGATCCGGCTAGCGGGATGAGTATGTACTTC. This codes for CSARDPASGMSMYF.